This T cell receptor beta chain appears in the sequencing data of a study of blood T cell repertoires in COVID-19. Turning to the study itself: The study drew acute and convalescent COVID-19 samples from the United States, Italy and Spain.

Germline CDR1 and CDR2: LNHDA and SQIVND (reference sequence). This CDR3 has 14 amino acids. The trim removed 5 bases at V and 8 bases at J, leaving 8 bases unmatched. Original analysis: Reference gene primers were amplified, and this amplification served to estimate nucleated cell counts. Profiled with immunoSEQ multiplex PCR; TCRdb holds only in-frame clones, not every one. For V, J and clone size, that table is used; D and trimming come from the DNA. The sample yields 200,000 to 250,000 clones, 88% seen once. This TCR was recovered from a man in his sixties or seventies with acute or convalescent COVID-19. V is TRBV19 and J is TRBJ1-4, with 7 bases fitting TRBD1. The sample consisted of peripheral blood. The CDR3 spells CASSRTGPNEKLFF. The CDR3 nucleotides are TGTGCCAGTAGTCGGACAGGTCCGAACGAAAAACTGTTTTTT.